These 13 T cell receptor beta chains were sequenced from one sample in a study of blood T cell repertoires in COVID-19 (dated by TCRdb to 2018 to 2021). Library preparation was by the immunoSEQ multiplex PCR assay. TCRdb took over this immuneACCESS table, retaining in-frame rearrangements with V and J assigned. Such tables are incomplete; in checked studies, under half of the missing clones stem from an unresolved V gene, and the remainder is unexplained. The sample profile shows 150,000 to 200,000 clones; around 87% of them were found once. The ten most abundant clones make up 6% to 8.5% of the sample. What was sequenced was PBMCs or T cells enriched from blood (not recorded which). These receptor sequences come from a woman aged 45-65 years who had recovered from COVID-19.

This clone was counted between two and nine times. The chain uses TRBV27 and TRBJ2-7; 7 bases agree with TRBD2. CDR1 and CDR2 (germline): MNHEY, SMNVEV (reference sequence). The V and J ends lost 3 bases and 2 bases, in that order; junction bases with no gene match: 7. This CDR3 is 15 amino acids long. CDR3 amino acids: CASSLFLAEPYEQYF. DNA for the CDR3: TGTGCCAGCAGTTTGTTTCTAGCGGAACCCTACGAGCAGTACTTC.

This clone was detected only once. This chain links TRBV24-1 with TRBJ2-7, with D perhaps TRBD1 (5 bases). This CDR3 is built from 15 residues. V was clipped by 4 bases and J by 2 bases, with 14 bases between them. In germline, CDR1 is KGHDR, CDR2 SFDVKD. CDR3 residues: CATSDPTEPTYEQYF. DNA for the CDR3: TGTGCCACCAGTGACCCGACAGAGCCAACCTACGAGCAGTACTTC.

The chain uses TRBV6-2 or TRBV6-3 and TRBJ1-1; D remains ambiguous. Germline CDR1 MNHEY, CDR2 SVGEGT. Between the trimmed V and J ends, which lost 2 bases and 7 bases, there was a span of 14 bases. This CDR3 comprises 14 residues. The CDR3 loop is CASSYDPRRFEAFF. The CDR3 DNA reads as TGTGCCAGCAGTTACGACCCTCGGCGGTTTGAAGCTTTCTTT.

This clone has only one observation. The rearrangement joins TRBV11-2 to TRBJ2-5, with D perhaps matching TRBD2 (6 bases). V gave up 3 bases and J gave up 6 bases, with 8 bases separating them. Germline loops: CDR1 SGHAT, CDR2 FQNNGV. This CDR3 has 12 residues. The CDR3: CASSFGGKTQYF. The CDR3 DNA sequence: TGTGCCAGCAGCTTCGGCGGGAAGACCCAGTACTTC.

This rearrangement joins TRBV25-1 to TRBJ2-3; D not certain. From germline, CDR1 is MGHDK and CDR2 SYGVNS. The CDR3 length is 16 residues. The ends were cut back, 2 bases at V and 0 bases at J, with 12 bases in the middle. CDR3: CASSESGKRSTDTQYF. The CDR3 DNA sequence: TGTGCCAGCAGTGAAAGTGGCAAGCGCAGCACAGATACGCAGTATTTT.

This clone has just one count. The rearrangement joins TRBV11-3 to TRBJ1-1; D unresolved. The germline V and J ends were trimmed by 1 base and 1 base, with 7 bases remaining between them. Germline V gene data show CDR1 as SGHNT and CDR2 as YENEEA. The length of the CDR3 is 14 residues. The chain's CDR3 is CASSLVRGNTEAFF. The DNA for the CDR3 is TGTGCCAGCAGCTTAGTCCGGGGGAACACTGAAGCTTTCTTT.

The V gene is TRBV11-1, the J gene TRBJ2-5; D is perhaps TRBD2 (6 bases). This CDR3 region has 13 residues. Trimming removed 1 base from V and 4 bases from J, with 7 bases in between. CDR1 SGHAT and CDR2 FQDESV come from the germline V gene (reference sequence). CDR3 protein: CASSLGTIETQYF. CDR3 in DNA: TGTGCCAGCAGCTTAGGGACTATAGAGACCCAGTACTTC.

This clone was detected once. The genes are TRBV10-3 and TRBJ1-2; 9 nucleotides agree with TRBD1. This CDR3 spans 12 amino acids. The germline CDR1 and CDR2 sequences are ENHRY and SYGVKD. The V gene end was trimmed by 10 bases and the J gene end by 8 bases; junction bases not matched to a gene: 8. The CDR3 DNA sequence: TGTGCCACCCTGGGGGACAGGGTCGGCTACACCTTC. Translation gives CATLGDRVGYTF.

The chain has TRBV7-8 and TRBJ1-1; no definite D call. CDR3 length equals 15 residues. V was pared by 2 bases and J by 4 bases, with 14 bases between. Germline CDR1 SGHVS, CDR2 FQNEAQ. This CDR3 is CASSLREVRGTEAFF. The CDR3 DNA is TGTGCCAGCAGCTTACGAGAAGTGCGGGGCACTGAAGCTTTCTTT. The full variable domain, with the rest looked up from reference TRBV7-8 and TRBJ1-1, is GAGVSQSPRYKVAKRGQDVALRCDPISGHVSLFWYQQALGQGPEFLTYFQNEAQLDKSGLPSDRFFAERPEGSVSTLKIQRTQQEDSAVYLCASSLREVRGTEAFFGQGTRLTVV.

This chain joins TRBV3-1 (or the pseudogene TRBV3-2) and TRBJ2-7, with D unclear. CDR1 is LGHDT, CDR2 YNNKEL, per germline (reference sequence). The ends were cut back, 0 bases at V and 7 bases at J, with 4 bases in the middle. The CDR3 length is 11 residues. The CDR3 coding sequence is TGTGCCAGCAGCCAAGACGGGGAGCAGTACTTC. Its protein product is CASSQDGEQYF.

The chain joins TRBV6-2 or TRBV6-3 to TRBJ1-1; D uncertain. V lost 0 bases and J 1 base, leaving 9 bases between the germline ends. The CDR3 spans 15 residues. Per the germline V gene, CDR1 is MNHEY and CDR2 is SVGEGT. CDR3 coding DNA: TGTGCCAGCAGTTACTCGGGCCTTTGGAACACTGAAGCTTTCTTT. Its translation: CASSYSGLWNTEAFF.

This clone was recorded once. The chain recombines TRBV27 with TRBJ1-6, with TRBD1 matching over 7 bases. The CDR3 length is 17 residues. Trimming removed 5 bases from V and 0 bases from J; junction bases left unmatched: 7. Germline V gene data show CDR1 as MNHEY and CDR2 as SMNVEV (reference sequence). The CDR3 DNA sequence: TGTGCCAGCAGTGGGAAGGACAGGTACTCCTATAATTCACCCCTCCACTTT. It encodes CASSGKDRYSYNSPLHF.

This chain connects TRBV2 to TRBJ2-7; D not resolved. The V gene's germline CDR1 is SNHLY and CDR2 FYNNEI. This CDR3 contains 17 residues. The V end lost 2 bases, the J end lost 2 bases, and 19 bases lay between the germline ends. CDR3 in amino acids: CASSEMVASMSAYEQYF. As DNA, the CDR3 is TGTGCCAGCAGTGAAATGGTCGCGAGCATGAGCGCCTACGAGCAGTACTTC.